One and the same sample provided the 4 T cell receptor beta chains below, sequenced in a study of regulatory T cells in long-lasting Graves disease. The time point denotes: newly diagnosed GD, antithyroid drugs for less than 3 months. PBMC-extracted RNA yielded the TCR library. Through Arm-PCR of CDR3 regions and iRepertoire HTBI primers, TCR beta libraries were built. TCRdb used MiXCR to reprocess the multiplex PCR reads, holding one entry per CDR3 protein. The sample contains 450,000 to 600,000 distinct CDR3 sequences, roughly 14% of which appear only once. This same sample was also part of a study on T cells in Graves' hyperthyroidism and ophthalmopathy.

The starting material was peripheral blood mononuclear cells (PBMCs), obtained at new diagnosis, from a patient treated with antithyroid drugs. The receptors originated from a man aged 30-40 years with Graves disease.

This clonotype was recorded many times. V and J are TRBV5-1 and TRBJ1-1, with a weak D call TRBD1 (5 bases). V was shortened by 1 base and J by 0 bases, with 19 bases between the two germline ends. This CDR3 has 18 residues. CDR1 and CDR2 from the germline V gene are SGHRS and YFSETQ. The CDR3 loop is CASSLRGSRPTMNTEAFF. CDR3 nucleotides: TGCGCCAGCAGCTTGAGGGGATCAAGACCGACCATGAACACTGAAGCTTTCTTT.

This clonotype was seen ten or more times. The V and J genes are TRBV2 and TRBJ2-7, with a tentative D call TRBD2 (6 bases). Trimming shortened V by 8 bases and J by 4 bases, and 12 bases separated the two germline ends. Germline V lookup: CDR1 SNHLY, CDR2 FYNNEI. The CDR3 has 12 residues. CDR3 loop: CASDGSQYEQYF. The CDR3 nucleotides read TGTGCCAGCGACGGGAGCCAATACGAGCAGTACTTC.

The sample holds many counts of this clonotype. V is TRBV5-6 and J is TRBJ1-2; 9 bases map to TRBD1. Trimming cost V 6 bases and J 2 bases; bases outside gene matches: 5. The CDR3 contains 14 residues. The germline CDR1 and CDR2 sequences are SGHDT and YYEEEE. This chain's CDR3 is CASIRDRGNYGYTF. As DNA, the CDR3 is TGTGCCAGCATCCGCGACAGGGGGAACTATGGCTACACCTTC.

This clonotype was seen a few times. J is TRBJ2-2 and V is TRBV3-1, with 8 nucleotides matching TRBD2. This CDR3 region has 15 residues. Trimming took 6 bases from V and 0 from J; bases not matched to a gene: 3. Germline CDR1 is LGHDT and CDR2 is YNNKEL (reference sequence). The CDR3 nucleotides are TGTGCCAGCAGACGACTAGCGACGAACACCGGGGAGCTGTTTTTT. It translates to CASRRLATNTGELFF.